What follows is one T cell receptor (beta chain) and its context. What it binds is unknown. Between the trimmed V and J ends, which lost 5 bases and 0 bases, there was a span of 7 bases. Germline V gives CDR1 SGHVS, CDR2 FQNEAQ. The CDR3 consists of 14 residues. These data originate in a study of shared clonotypes between healthy human individuals. Only CD45RO-negative cells positively selected for CCR7 counted as naive CD8 cells, so terminally differentiated effector memory CD45RA+ cells were excluded. The table came from immunoSEQ multiplex PCR; TCRdb's copy has only in-frame clones and leaves some out. The sample lists around 1.9 million clones, 93% occurring once. Findings of the study overall: In contrast to clonotypes shared by all four donors, non-shared clonotypes had lower generation probabilities.

This chain connects TRBV7-8 to TRBJ2-2; no clear D. Sample: naive CD8+ T cells from PBMCs. The clonotype was recovered from a man between 18 and 29 years old in good health. Some clones in this sample may be carry-over from other donors' samples. CDR3 bases: TGTGCCAGCAGCCCCGTCGCGAACACCGGGGAGCTGTTTTTT. This codes for CASSPVANTGELFF.